This TCR beta chain originates from a study of blood T cell repertoires in COVID-19. TCRdb's table, derived via immunoSEQ multiplex PCR, lists solely in-frame clones and lacks some. The sample has about 480,000 clones; roughly 89% are singletons. This clone occurred once. CDR1 is WNHNN and CDR2 is SYGVQD in the germline V gene (reference sequence). The CDR3 consists of 15 residues. J gave up 6 bases and V 6 bases, and 14 bases lay outside the gene matches. Material: peripheral blood. This TCR was recovered from a man aged 18 to 29 with COVID-19, enrolled during active disease. The chain joins TRBV10-1 to TRBJ2-7; 7 bases are shared with TRBD1. This CDR3 reads CASSSTMTGFSEQYF. The CDR3 DNA reads TGCGCCAGCAGCTCAACAATGACAGGGTTTTCCGAGCAGTACTTC.